The 8 T cell receptor beta chains below all came from one sample that was sequenced in a study of CD4+ T cells in melanoma. The repertoire was sequenced with immunoSEQ multiplex PCR; TCRdb's copy has only in-frame clones and lacks some. This table has around 110,000 clones, over 80% appearing once. Specimen: peripheral blood. Receptors originate from a human donor with melanoma.

The chain combines TRBV18 with TRBJ2-3, with a tentative D call TRBD1 (5 bases). CDR3 length: 15 amino acids. Trimming cost V 0 bases and J 6 bases, with 13 bases left between them. Germline CDR1 and CDR2: KGHSH and LQKENI. The CDR3 here is CASSPPGRAMDTQYF. CDR3 sequence (DNA): TGTGCCAGCTCACCACCCGGCAGGGCGATGGATACGCAGTATTTT.

The genes are TRBV28 and TRBJ2-7; 7 nucleotides line up with TRBD1. The CDR3 length is 12 residues. Germline V gives CDR1 MDHEN, CDR2 SYDVKM. The trim removed 9 bases at V and 2 bases at J, leaving 4 bases unmatched. CDR3 sequence (DNA): TGTGCCAGTTGGGGACAGACCTACGAGCAGTACTTC. Translation gives CASWGQTYEQYF.

The rearrangement links TRBV5-4 to TRBJ2-7, with D possibly matching TRBD2 (6 bases). Germline CDR1 SGHNT, CDR2 YYREEE (reference sequence). The V gene lost 5 bases and the J gene lost 6 bases, with 12 bases spanning the gap. This CDR3 has 12 amino acids. In DNA form, the CDR3 reads TGTGCCAGCAGTCGGACTATGGGCGAGCAGTACTTC. Translating it yields CASSRTMGEQYF.

This chain uses TRBV5-5 with TRBJ2-4, with 8 bases fitting TRBD2. V trimming: 6 bases; J trimming: 7 bases; junction bases outside the gene matches: 15. The CDR3 consists of 16 residues. Germline lookup yields CDR1 SGHKS and CDR2 YYEKEE (reference sequence). The CDR3 bases are TGTGCCAGCACCGGGGGGGTGATAGCTAAAGGGAACATTCAGTACTTC. It codes for CASTGGVIAKGNIQYF.

This clone was observed a single time. The V gene is TRBV9, the J gene TRBJ2-2; tentatively, D is TRBD1 (6 bases). Germline CDR1 SGDLS, CDR2 YYNGEE. With 1 base removed from V and 4 bases from J, the gap between germline ends came to 17 bases. CDR3 length: 17 amino acids. CDR3 DNA: TGTGCCAGCAGCGTAAGCGGTGCAGGGGTGGGCACCGGGGAGCTGTTTTTT. It yields the protein CASSVSGAGVGTGELFF.

The gene calls are TRBV7-2 and TRBJ2-7; D uncertain. Trimming pared 5 bases from V and 0 bases from J, leaving 8 bases between. The CDR3 is 13 residues long. Germline lookup yields CDR1 SGHTA and CDR2 FQGNSA. CDR3 region: CASSPPSSYEQYF. In DNA form, the CDR3 reads TGTGCCAGCAGCCCCCCCTCCTCCTACGAGCAGTACTTC.

A single count supports this clone. The chain carries TRBV9 and TRBJ2-7, with 7 bases fitting TRBD1. This CDR3 has 14 residues. In germline, CDR1 is SGDLS, CDR2 YYNGEE. J gave up 3 bases and V 0 bases, and 3 bases lay outside the gene matches. The CDR3 DNA follows: TGTGCCAGCAGCGTAGGGGGACAGCGCTACGAGCAGTACTTC. It codes for CASSVGGQRYEQYF.

Here the CDR3 reads CSVVVTGTDTQYF. As DNA, the CDR3 is TGCAGCGTTGTGGTGACAGGAACAGATACGCAGTATTTT. The rearrangement joins TRBV29-1 to TRBJ2-3; the D gene is possibly TRBD1 (6 bases). Germline V gene lookup returns CDR1 SQVTM and CDR2 ANQGSEA. This CDR3 spans 13 amino acids. V was clipped by 4 bases and J by 3 bases, with 11 bases between them.